The next 9 T cell receptor beta chains were all read from a single sample in a study of shared clonotypes between healthy human individuals. CD45RO negativity and positive selection for CCR7 defined naive CD8 cells, a population that excluded terminally differentiated effector memory CD45RA+ cells. Only in-frame clones appear in the TCRdb table, and some are missing; sequencing was by immunoSEQ multiplex PCR. The sample includes roughly 2,000,000 clones, about 95% seen only once; the top ten take approximately 1%. Sequencing was carried out using naive CD8+ T cells sorted from blood. These receptors came from a young man in good health.

This clone was detected only a few times. V is TRBV30 and J is TRBJ1-6, with D hard to call. Deletions cut 6 bases from V and 0 bases from J, with 6 bases between. The CDR3 loop spans 13 amino acids. Germline assignment: CDR1 GTSNPN and CDR2 SVGIG (reference sequence). For the CDR3, the DNA is TGTGCCTGTGATAGCTCCTATAATTCACCCCTCCACTTT. Its translation is CACDSSYNSPLHF.

In the case of this clone: Other DNA sequences in the sample encode the same CDR3. This chain joins TRBV5-1 and TRBJ2-7; D unresolved. Trimming took 3 bases from V and 0 from J, leaving 7 bases between them. Germline CDR1 and CDR2: SGHRS and YFSETQ. The length of the CDR3 is 13 residues. The CDR3 loop is CASSSDSSYEQYF. The DNA for the CDR3 is TGCGCCAGCAGCTCCGATAGCTCCTACGAGCAGTACTTC.

About this clone itself: This specimen includes other DNA sequences encoding the same CDR3. The chain uses TRBV7-9 and TRBJ1-1; D gene unclear. The CDR3 has 12 residues. V was cut by 5 bases and J by 0 bases, with 4 bases left in between. Germline loops: CDR1 SEHNR, CDR2 FQNEAQ (reference sequence). CDR3: CASSLVNTEAFF. CDR3 DNA sequence: TGTGCCAGCAGCCTCGTGAACACTGAAGCTTTCTTT.

This chain links TRBV4-1 with TRBJ2-7; TRBD1 is a possible D gene (6 bases). In germline, CDR1 is MGHRA, CDR2 YSYEKL. The CDR3 totals 15 residues. V was cut by 1 base and J by 4 bases, with 14 bases left in between. The CDR3 sequence is CASSQVFVTGYEQYF. In DNA form, the CDR3 reads TGCGCCAGCAGCCAAGTATTTGTGACAGGATACGAGCAGTACTTC.

This clone has just one count. The chain has TRBV19 and TRBJ1-2, with 8 bases that match TRBD1. The ends lost 2 bases at V and 5 bases at J; junction bases unmatched: 7. Looked up from germline, CDR1 is LNHDA and CDR2 is SQIVND (reference sequence). The CDR3 totals 15 residues. DNA of the CDR3: TGTGCCAGTAGTATATCCCCGACAGGGGTGTATGGCTACACCTTC. Protein sequence: CASSISPTGVYGYTF.

This chain connects TRBV4-1 to TRBJ1-2; the D is unclear. The CDR3 is 14 residues long. V shed 4 bases and J shed 4 bases, with 13 bases lying between them. From germline, CDR1 is MGHRA and CDR2 YSYEKL. CDR3 loop: CASSLSERGYGYTF. DNA for the CDR3: TGCGCCAGCAGCCTCAGCGAGCGGGGCTATGGCTACACCTTC.

The J gene is TRBJ2-7, the V gene TRBV4-1; TRBD1 aligns across 8 bases. The CDR3 has 15 residues. The V gene's germline CDR1 is MGHRA and CDR2 YSYEKL. Unmatched junction bases numbered 8, after V lost 4 bases and J lost 3 bases. CDR3 protein: CASSPLLGQDYEQYF. In DNA, the CDR3 is TGCGCCAGCAGCCCGCTCTTGGGACAGGACTACGAGCAGTACTTC.

This chain links TRBV7-8 with TRBJ2-1, with 8 bases matching TRBD2. Germline values: CDR1 SGHVS, CDR2 FQNEAQ. J lost 2 bases, V lost 7 bases, and 16 bases had no gene match. The CDR3 runs to 18 residues. The CDR3 nucleotides are TGTGCCAGCACCCCGACCGGACTAGCACACGAAGCCTACAATGAGCAGTTCTTC. As protein: CASTPTGLAHEAYNEQFF.

The chain has TRBV6-4 and TRBJ2-5; weak D call: TRBD2 (5 bases). This CDR3 has 15 residues. The germline V gene has CDR1 MRHNA and CDR2 SNTAGT. Trimming removed 10 bases from V and 3 bases from J, with 21 bases in between. The CDR3 spells CATLSFLHGEETQYF. Written as DNA, the CDR3 is TGTGCCACCCTATCCTTCCTGCACGGGGAAGAGACCCAGTACTTC.